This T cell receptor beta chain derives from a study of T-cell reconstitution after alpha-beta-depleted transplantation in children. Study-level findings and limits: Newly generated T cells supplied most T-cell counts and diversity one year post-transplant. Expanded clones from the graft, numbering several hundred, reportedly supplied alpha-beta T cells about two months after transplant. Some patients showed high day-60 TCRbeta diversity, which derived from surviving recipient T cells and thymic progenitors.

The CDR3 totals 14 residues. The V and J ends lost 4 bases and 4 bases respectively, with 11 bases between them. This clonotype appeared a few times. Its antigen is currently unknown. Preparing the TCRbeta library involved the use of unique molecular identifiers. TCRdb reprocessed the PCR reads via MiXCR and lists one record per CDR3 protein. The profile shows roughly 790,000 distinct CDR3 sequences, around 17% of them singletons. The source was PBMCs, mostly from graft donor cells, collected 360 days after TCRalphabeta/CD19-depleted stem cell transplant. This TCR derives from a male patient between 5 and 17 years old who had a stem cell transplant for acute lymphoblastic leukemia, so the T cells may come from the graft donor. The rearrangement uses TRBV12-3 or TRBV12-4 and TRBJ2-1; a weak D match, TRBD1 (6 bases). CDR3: CASSYRALYNEQFF. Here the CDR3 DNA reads TGTGCCAGCAGTTACAGGGCCCTTTACAATGAGCAGTTCTTC.